The TCR beta chain under discussion was sequenced for a study of beta chain features in type 1 diabetes. Across the study: Sorted cells numbering roughly 100,000,000 were examined across all samples.

Reverse transcribing all isolated RNA meant expressed TCRB transcripts were sequenced. Assay used: immunoSEQ multiplex PCR; TCRdb lists only in-frame clones, some missing. The sample records 350,000 to 400,000 clones, roughly 16% being singletons. V lost 1 base and J lost 7, with 9 bases in between. Germline loops: CDR1 SGHTA, CDR2 FQGNSA. The CDR3 consists of 13 residues. Findings of the study overall: Amplification by PCR could prefer shorter templates, with the same effect in patients and controls.

Regarding this clone: Its cognate antigen is unknown.

Sequenced: naive CD4+ T cells from blood. The clonotype comes from a woman aged 18-29 years in good health. The chain couples TRBV7-2 to TRBJ2-3; perhaps TRBD2 as D (5 bases). The CDR3 region has the DNA TGTGCCAGCAGCTTAGTGGCGGGCCATACGCAGTATTTT. Protein: CASSLVAGHTQYF.